Listed below are T cell receptor beta chains from one sample, sequenced in a study of T cell repertoires in cytomegalovirus infection. These TCRs are of unknown antigen specificity. TCRdb ran MiXCR on the reads and lists one entry per CDR3 protein. The table shows about 900,000 distinct CDR3 sequences, with roughly 30% occurring only once. Sample: cultured CD8+ T cells from PBMCs, taken from culture after CMV antigen stimulation. These receptors originate from a human donor in good health (CMV status not recorded). Some clones in this sample may be carry-over from other donors' samples. Each CDR3 is given with its conserved first and last residue. D genes are given only for firm matches. Clone size is given for some rows only: seen once, a few or many times, or a class if the clone is expanded.

>-|TRBV12-5|-|TRBJ1-2
CASGPPLFSGEFGYTF
TGTGCTAGTGGTCCCCCATTATTTTCAGGGGAGTTTGGCTACACCTTC
>-|TRBV4-2|-|TRBJ1-6
CASSQDLSIPQGNSPLHF
TGTGCCAGCAGCCAAGACCTGTCAATTCCGCAGGGTAATTCACCCCTCCACTTT
>many|TRBV5-4|-|TRBJ2-5
CASSFREGADMKTQYF
TGTGCCAGCAGCTTTAGGGAGGGGGCAGATATGAAGACCCAGTACTTC
>-|TRBV27|-|TRBJ2-3
CASSLIPETDTQYF
TGTGCCAGCAGTTTAATACCGGAGACAGATACGCAGTATTTT
>-|TRBV27|TRBD2|TRBJ2-1
CASSLTNLADSYNEQFF
TGTGCCAGCAGTTTAACCAACCTAGCGGACTCCTACAATGAGCAGTTCTTC
>many|TRBV11-2|-|TRBJ2-5
CASSLDPNQETQYF
TGTGCCAGCAGCTTAGATCCAAACCAAGAGACCCAGTACTTC
>few|TRBV12-3/TRBV12-4|-|TRBJ1-2
CASSPPLRGESSGNYGYTF
TGTGCCAGCAGTCCCCCTTTGAGGGGCGAAAGCTCCGGCAACTATGGCTACACCTTC
>-|TRBV12-3/TRBV12-4|-|TRBJ2-7
CASSHVEGSLSYEQYF
TGTGCCAGCAGTCATGTTGAGGGGTCACTCTCCTACGAGCAGTACTTC
>many|TRBV6-5|-|TRBJ1-4
CASSYSGEKLFF
TGTGCCAGCAGTTACTCTGGGGAAAAACTGTTTTTT
>many|TRBV28|-|TRBJ2-6
CASSRGPGLSRANVLTF
TGTGCCAGCAGTAGGGGCCCGGGACTCAGTAGGGCCAACGTCCTGACTTTC
>few|TRBV10-3|TRBD1|TRBJ1-5
CAISRDRSLLDQPQHF
TGTGCCATCAGTCGGGACAGGTCGCTTCTGGATCAGCCCCAGCATTTT
>few|TRBV7-2|TRBD2|TRBJ2-2
CASSASGGAVGELFF
TGTGCCAGCAGCGCTAGCGGGGGGGCGGTCGGGGAGCTGTTTTTT
>once|TRBV2|-|TRBJ1-1
CAILRGYTEAFF
TGTGCCATACTCCGGGGATACACTGAAGCTTTCTTT
>-|TRBV6-1|-|TRBJ1-5
CASSEAAGFSNQPQHF
TGTGCCAGCAGTGAAGCGGCAGGGTTTAGCAATCAGCCCCAGCATTTT
>-|TRBV2|-|TRBJ1-5
CASSEAEGNQPQHF
TGTGCCAGCAGTGAAGCGGAGGGGAATCAGCCCCAGCATTTT
>many|TRBV6-5|-|TRBJ2-4
CASSYRARQNKNIQYF
TGTGCCAGCAGTTACAGGGCGAGACAGAACAAAAACATTCAGTACTTC
>-|TRBV19|-|TRBJ2-1
CASSIRSNEQFF
TGTGCCAGTAGTATAAGGTCCAATGAGCAGTTCTTC
>-|TRBV12-3/TRBV12-4|-|TRBJ2-5
CASSPKGTQYF
TGTGCCAGCAGCCCCAAGGGGACCCAGTACTTC
>-|TRBV7-8|-|TRBJ2-3
CASSSPPDDASDTQYF
TGTGCCAGCAGCTCCCCCCCTGATGACGCATCAGATACGCAGTATTTT
>-|TRBV7-9|TRBD1|TRBJ2-3
CASSAGQGQRTDTQYF
TGTGCCAGCAGCGCGGGACAGGGCCAGAGGACAGATACGCAGTATTTT
>-|TRBV19|TRBD1|TRBJ2-7
CASSPEGQGLSEQYF
TGTGCCAGTAGTCCCGAGGGACAGGGCCTTAGCGAGCAGTACTTC
>once|TRBV6-5|TRBD1|TRBJ2-1
CASSSPGQGVVGQFF
TGTGCCAGCAGTTCCCCGGGACAGGGCGTAGTCGGGCAGTTCTTC
>-|TRBV11-2|TRBD1|TRBJ2-1
CASSPGTGGTNEQFF
TGTGCCAGCAGCCCCGGGACAGGTGGTACGAATGAGCAGTTCTTC
>-|TRBV27|TRBD2|TRBJ2-3
CASSELAGGDQDTQYF
TGTGCCAGCAGTGAACTAGCGGGGGGGGACCAAGATACGCAGTATTTT
>-|TRBV6-2/TRBV6-3|-|TRBJ1-5
CASRPGHGGSNQPQHF
TGTGCCAGCAGGCCAGGACACGGCGGTAGCAATCAGCCCCAGCATTTT
>-|TRBV10-3|TRBD1|TRBJ2-2
CAISDNRGVDTGELFF
TGTGCCATCAGTGACAACAGGGGGGTGGACACCGGGGAGCTGTTTTTT
>many|TRBV7-2|-|TRBJ2-1
CASSLAQGVLAHNEQFF
TGTGCCAGCAGCTTAGCGCAGGGGGTACTAGCCCACAATGAGCAGTTCTTC
>-|TRBV9|-|TRBJ1-3
CASSIEPQGSGNTIYF
TGTGCCAGCAGCATAGAACCTCAGGGATCTGGAAACACCATATATTTT
>-|TRBV7-6|-|TRBJ2-3
CAIGENTQYF
TGTGCAATTGGGGAAAATACGCAGTATTTT
>few|TRBV20-1|-|TRBJ2-1
CSARETFYGGADNEQFF
TGCAGTGCTAGAGAAACCTTTTATGGGGGGGCCGACAATGAGCAGTTCTTC
>-|TRBV11-2|-|TRBJ2-5
CASSLVLVSLRETQYF
TGTGCCAGCAGCTTAGTTTTGGTGTCGCTTAGAGAGACCCAGTACTTC
>-|TRBV6-8|TRBD2|TRBJ2-5
CATTSGGPLQETQYF
TGTGCCACTACTAGCGGGGGGCCCCTACAAGAGACCCAGTACTTC
>many|TRBV11-2|-|TRBJ1-2
CASRPSSGERYGYTF
TGTGCCAGCAGACCATCTTCAGGGGAACGTTATGGCTACACCTTC
>few|TRBV4-2|-|TRBJ1-1
CASSQEEAGLAAEAFF
TGTGCCAGCAGCCAAGAGGAGGCAGGTCTGGCGGCTGAAGCTTTCTTT
>few|TRBV7-9|TRBD2|TRBJ2-1
CASSWTSGGINNEQFF
TGTGCCAGCAGCTGGACTAGCGGGGGGATAAACAATGAGCAGTTCTTC
>-|TRBV27|-|TRBJ1-6
CASSFSFRGPMSTSPLHF
TGTGCCAGCAGTTTTTCCTTCCGGGGCCCGATGAGTACTTCACCCCTCCACTTT
>few|TRBV12-3/TRBV12-4|-|TRBJ2-1
CASSYRREGEQFF
TGTGCCAGCAGTTACCGCAGGGAAGGGGAGCAGTTCTTC
>-|TRBV5-1|-|TRBJ2-7
CASSFGGRESYEQYF
TGCGCCAGCAGCTTTGGAGGCAGGGAGTCCTACGAGCAGTACTTC
>-|TRBV2|-|TRBJ1-1
CASSPDGRHTEAFF
TGTGCCAGCAGCCCCGACGGACGACACACTGAAGCTTTCTTT
>-|TRBV6-1|-|TRBJ2-1
CASSEWEGAGNEQFF
TGTGCCAGCAGTGAATGGGAGGGGGCCGGTAATGAGCAGTTCTTC
>-|TRBV7-9|TRBD2|TRBJ2-1
CASSFLAGGSSYNEQFF
TGTGCCAGCAGCTTCCTAGCGGGGGGGAGCTCCTACAATGAGCAGTTCTTC
>-|TRBV11-2|TRBD1|TRBJ1-1
CASSPWDRGLGTEAFF
TGTGCCAGCAGCCCCTGGGACAGGGGATTAGGCACTGAAGCTTTCTTT
>-|TRBV9|TRBD1|TRBJ2-2
CASSGEGGQGNTGELFF
TGTGCCAGCAGCGGTGAGGGGGGACAGGGTAACACCGGGGAGCTGTTTTTT
>few|TRBV12-3/TRBV12-4|-|TRBJ1-1
CASTVTGMNTEAFF
TGTGCCAGCACCGTGACAGGTATGAACACTGAAGCTTTCTTT
>few|TRBV7-9|TRBD1|TRBJ1-4
CASSVDREREKLFF
TGTGCCAGCAGCGTCGACAGGGAGAGGGAAAAACTGTTTTTT
>few|TRBV5-1|TRBD2|TRBJ2-1
CASSLEPSGGYNEQFF
TGCGCCAGCAGCTTGGAGCCTAGCGGGGGTTACAATGAGCAGTTCTTC
>once|TRBV27|TRBD1|TRBJ1-2
CASSLLGGGYGYTF
TGTGCCAGCAGTTTATTAGGGGGCGGCTATGGCTACACCTTC
>many|TRBV7-2|-|TRBJ2-3
CASSSMEAADSTDTQYF
TGTGCCAGCAGCTCAATGGAAGCGGCGGATAGCACAGATACGCAGTATTTT
>many|TRBV7-6|-|TRBJ1-4
CASSLWGATNEKLFF
TGTGCCAGCAGCTTGTGGGGGGCAACTAATGAAAAACTGTTTTTT
>-|TRBV7-4|-|TRBJ2-3
CASSLSSPGTDTQYF
TGTGCCAGCAGCCTCTCCTCCCCTGGCACAGATACGCAGTATTTT
>few|TRBV7-8|-|TRBJ1-2
CASTPRGGYGYTF
TGTGCCAGCACCCCGAGGGGAGGGTATGGCTACACCTTC
>-|TRBV7-3|TRBD1|TRBJ2-2
CASRDRGPGELFF
TGTGCCAGCCGGGACAGGGGTCCCGGGGAGCTGTTTTTT
>-|TRBV4-3|-|TRBJ1-1
CASSPSQDTEAFF
TGCGCCAGCAGCCCCTCACAAGACACTGAAGCTTTCTTT
>-|TRBV20-1|-|TRBJ1-3
CSAVGPLSGNTIYF
TGCAGTGCCGTGGGGCCCCTCTCTGGAAACACCATATATTTT
>many|TRBV12-3/TRBV12-4|TRBD1|TRBJ1-1
CASRIGQGVEAFF
TGTGCCAGCAGAATTGGACAGGGTGTAGAGGCTTTCTTT
>-|TRBV7-6|-|TRBJ2-1
CASSLAGATFYEQFF
TGTGCCAGCAGCTTAGCGGGGGCCACCTTCTATGAGCAGTTCTTC
>-|TRBV4-1|-|TRBJ1-6
CASSQDRRTQARAIHF
TGCGCCAGCAGCCAAGATAGGAGGACCCAAGCTAGGGCCATCCACTTT